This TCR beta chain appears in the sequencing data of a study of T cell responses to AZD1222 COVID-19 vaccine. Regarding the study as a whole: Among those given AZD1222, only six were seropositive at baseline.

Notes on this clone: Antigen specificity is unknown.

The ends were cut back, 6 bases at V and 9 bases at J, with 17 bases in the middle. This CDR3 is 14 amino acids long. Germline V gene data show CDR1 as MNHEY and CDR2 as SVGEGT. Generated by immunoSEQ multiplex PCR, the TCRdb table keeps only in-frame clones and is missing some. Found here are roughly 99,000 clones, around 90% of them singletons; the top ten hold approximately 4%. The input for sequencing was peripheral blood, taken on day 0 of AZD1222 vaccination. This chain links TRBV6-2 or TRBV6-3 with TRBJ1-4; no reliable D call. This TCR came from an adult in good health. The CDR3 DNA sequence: TGTGCCAGCAGCCCCCCCGAATGGAAGAAAAAACTGTTTTTT. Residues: CASSPPEWKKKLFF.